Listed here is a single TCR beta chain. Antigen specificity is unknown. Method: immunoSEQ multiplex PCR; TCRdb's copy keeps in-frame clones and lacks some. The sample lists more than 60,000 clones; roughly 81% were seen once. The record originates from a study of vaccination effects on CD4 cells after COVID-19. Regarding the study as a whole: Clones arising from infection and from vaccination showed marked clonal contraction late after vaccination.

Under the ViraFEST assay, PBMC were stimulated with viral peptide pools so that antigen-specific CD4+ T cells expanded. Sequencing was performed afterwards. Researchers isolated CD4+ T cells once approximately ten days of culture had elapsed. The cohort was immunized with two doses of either the BNT162b2 or mRNA-1273 vaccine. Nucleocapsid antibodies were negative in the vaccine recipients, who had never had SARS-CoV-2 infection. After two million PBMC were placed in each well, they were cultured with approximately 9.4 IU/ml IL-2 and 10 ug/ml peptides. Trimming cost V 4 bases and J 6 bases; bases outside gene matches: 8. Per germline, CDR1 KGHSH and CDR2 LQKENI. The CDR3 is 15 residues long.

This TCR was sampled from a human donor who received a COVID-19 vaccine. This rearrangement joins TRBV18 to TRBJ2-1; 8 bases fit TRBD1. The source material was CD4+ T cells from PBMCs cultured with HCoV-229E spike peptides, sampled after COVID-19 vaccination. The CDR3 loop reads CASSLTGGSGNEQFF. In nucleotides, the CDR3 is TGTGCCAGCTCACTAACAGGGGGTTCGGGCAATGAGCAGTTCTTC.